This T cell receptor beta chain appears in the sequencing data of a study of prognosis after radiotherapy for stage I lung cancer. Study-level points and caveats: Where distant metastases developed, patients had lower Shannon entropy after stereotactic body radiation therapy. For the expanded TCR clones, whether they were tumor-specific was not determined.

Using two-round multiplex PCR, the authors amplified TCR beta CDR3 from genomic DNA. The first round of PCR was done with primers that matched each TRBV and TRBJ gene. One entry per CDR3 protein, called by TCRdb with MiXCR from the multiplex PCR reads. Of tens of thousands of distinct CDR3 sequences in the sample, less than 35% were seen once. As concerns this clonotype: What it binds is unknown.

The CDR3 runs to 17 residues. V dropped 3 bases and J dropped 12 bases, with 27 bases sitting between them. CDR1 is SGHTA and CDR2 is FQGNSA in the germline V gene. The rearrangement links TRBV7-2 to TRBJ2-1, with D possibly TRBD2 on 6 matching bases. This sample comprised PBMCs, obtained before or after stereotactic body radiation therapy (not recorded which). This clonotype was obtained from a donor aged 50 or older with non-small cell lung cancer. In nucleotides, the CDR3 is TGTGCCAGCAGCTTGAAGAATCAGTTCGTGGGGGGTTATGGGCAGTTCTTC. It encodes CASSLKNQFVGGYGQFF.